This T cell receptor (beta chain) was captured by sequencing in a study of graft-versus-host responses after intestinal transplantation. Study information: Transplant recipients had multivisceral, liver-intestinal, or isolated intestinal grafts. Every transplant recipient was induced with anti-thymocyte globulin, then maintained on tacrolimus and steroids for around 3 years. Study-wide results and caveats: There was an association between peak levels of circulating GvH clones and early post-transplant HvG declines. Recipient marrow held GvH clones, some first seen in ileum or blood.

Trimming cost V 3 bases and J 8 bases, with 10 bases left between them. There are 12 residues in the CDR3. The germline V gene has CDR1 SEHNR and CDR2 FQNEAQ (reference sequence). Assay: immunoSEQ multiplex PCR; the TCRdb copy retains only in-frame clones and omits some. The table has under 130,000 clones, 93% seen once. Turning to this clone: The antigen is unknown.

This clonotype was sampled from a human donor who received an intestinal transplant. Material: unstimulated CD8+ T cells sorted from spleen or lymph node cells, obtained before intestinal transplant. The chain has TRBV7-9 and TRBJ1-1; D possibly corresponds to TRBD1 (6 bases). CDR3: CASSLGTREAFF. The CDR3 DNA is TGTGCCAGCAGCTTGGGGACAAGAGAAGCTTTCTTT.